The 30 T cell receptor beta chains reported below all come from one sample, sequenced in a study of blood T cell repertoires in COVID-19 (dated by TCRdb to 2018 to 2021). Receptor libraries were prepared by the immunoSEQ multiplex PCR assay. TCRdb holds this immuneACCESS table with in-frame rearrangements only. Some clones are missing; in checked studies, unresolved V genes explain under half, and the rest has no known cause. The sample table lists tens of thousands of clones, 70% to 90% of them with a count of one. Together, the top ten hold 20% to 30% of the sample. Sequencing used peripheral blood. The receptors derive from a human donor in a cohort sampled during active COVID-19.

This clone was detected only once. The rearrangement links TRBV19 to TRBJ2-7; 9 bases map to TRBD1. J was trimmed by 2 bases and V by 8 bases; bases with no gene match: 4. Germline V gene sequence: CDR1 LNHDA, CDR2 SQIVND (reference sequence). CDR3 length: 13 amino acids. CDR3 nucleotides: TGTGCCAGTGCGCGGGACAGGGCCTACGAGCAGTACTTC. This encodes CASARDRAYEQYF.

Written as DNA, the CDR3 is TGTGCCAGCAGTTTGTACAGGGGGCAACGGGTTAAACTGTTTTTT. It specifies CASSLYRGQRVKLFF. The chain carries TRBV27 and TRBJ1-4, with 9 bases matching TRBD1. The V gene end was trimmed by 3 bases and the J gene end by 11 bases; junction bases not matched to a gene: 10. From germline, CDR1 is MNHEY and CDR2 SMNVEV (reference sequence). The CDR3 is 15 residues long.

This rearrangement joins TRBV5-6 to TRBJ2-7; 13 bases are shared with TRBD2. The CDR3 sequence is 17 residues long. V trimming: 5 bases; J trimming: 5 bases; junction bases outside the gene matches: 13. Germline V lookup: CDR1 SGHDT, CDR2 YYEEEE. CDR3 sequence reads: CASRRLAGGPRGNEQYF. CDR3 nucleotide sequence: TGTGCCAGCAGACGACTAGCGGGGGGCCCCCGAGGGAACGAGCAGTACTTC.

The rearrangement uses TRBV5-6 and TRBJ1-1, with 8 bases aligning to TRBD1. V trimming: 4 bases; J trimming: 7 bases; junction bases outside the gene matches: 12. This CDR3 region has 15 residues. CDR1 and CDR2 from the germline V gene are SGHDT and YYEEEE. The CDR3: CASSRAGQGWVEAFF. For the CDR3, the DNA is TGTGCCAGCAGCAGGGCCGGACAGGGTTGGGTTGAAGCTTTCTTT.

The chain has TRBV24-1 and TRBJ2-1; 13 nucleotides align to TRBD2. The CDR3 totals 16 residues. CDR1 and CDR2 (germline): KGHDR, SFDVKD. J lost 7 bases, V lost 3 bases, and 5 bases had no gene match. The CDR3 sequence is CATSDAGTSGENEQFF. DNA for the CDR3: TGTGCCACCAGTGATGCCGGGACTAGCGGGGAAAATGAGCAGTTCTTC.

A remark on this clone: The junction departs from germline at one end; a sequencing error may be responsible. This chain connects TRBV7-6 to TRBJ1-5, with no clear D. The CDR3 loop spans 15 amino acids. Germline CDR1 SGHVS, CDR2 FNYEAQ. CDR3 bases: TGTGCCAGCAGCGTCGTACCAGGTAGCGATCAGCCCCAGCATTTT. This encodes CASSVVPGSDQPQHF.

This clone was picked up one time. This chain links TRBV19 with TRBJ1-1; 10 bases fit TRBD1. The germline CDR1 and CDR2 sequences are LNHDA and SQIVND (reference sequence). Trimming removed 7 bases from V and 1 base from J; junction bases left unmatched: 9. This CDR3 is built from 16 residues. The CDR3 DNA follows: TGTGCCAGTAAGCGTCTTGGACAGGGGGAGAACACTGAAGCTTTCTTT. The encoded protein is CASKRLGQGENTEAFF.

This chain joins TRBV11-2 and TRBJ2-7, with unresolved D. The V end was cut by 3 bases, the J end by 5 bases, with 8 bases between. Germline values: CDR1 SGHAT, CDR2 FQNNGV. The CDR3 is made up of 12 amino acids. The CDR3 protein is CASSFSPDEQYF. CDR3 in DNA: TGTGCCAGCAGCTTTAGCCCCGACGAGCAGTACTTC.

The V and J genes are TRBV6-6 and TRBJ2-5, with TRBD1 as a possible D gene (6 bases). The V gene lost 7 bases and the J gene lost 2 bases, with 20 bases spanning the gap. Germline V gene lookup returns CDR1 MNHNY and CDR2 SVGAGI (reference sequence). The CDR3 sequence is 16 residues long. This CDR3 reads CASTTSSRGLQETQYF. CDR3 DNA sequence: TGTGCCAGCACCACCTCGTCCAGGGGCCTTCAAGAGACCCAGTACTTC.

This clone was detected once. CDR3 in DNA: TGTGCCAGCAGTGTTGACAGGGCAACGGGGACCCAGTACTTC. Translated: CASSVDRATGTQYF. The V gene is TRBV2, the J gene TRBJ2-5; 7 bases are a match to TRBD1. The CDR3 has 14 amino acids. CDR1 is SNHLY, CDR2 FYNNEI, per germline. The trim removed 4 bases at V and 7 bases at J, leaving 9 bases unmatched.

A single count supports this clone. The chain combines TRBV2 with TRBJ2-7; 8 bases are a match to TRBD1. V gave up 6 bases and J gave up 6 bases; unmatched junction bases: 4. Germline lookup yields CDR1 SNHLY and CDR2 FYNNEI. The CDR3 runs to 12 residues. CDR3 DNA sequence: TGTGCCAGCAGCGGGACAGGCCCCGAGCAGTACTTC. The encoded protein is CASSGTGPEQYF.

The chain uses TRBV30 and TRBJ2-5, with D perhaps TRBD2 (5 bases). The germline gives CDR1 GTSNPN, CDR2 SVGIG (reference sequence). The CDR3 runs 12 residues. Deletions cut 6 bases from V and 1 base from J, with 9 bases between. Written as DNA, the CDR3 is TGTGCCTGTGGGAGCAGCCAAGAGACCCAGTACTTC. Translating gives CACGSSQETQYF. The full variable domain, rest sourced from reference TRBV30 and TRBJ2-5, is SQTIHQWPATLVQPVGSPLSLECTVEGTSNPNLYWYRQAAGRGLQLLFYSVGIGQISSEVPQNLSASRPQDRQFILSSKKLLLSDSGFYLCACGSSQETQYFGPGTRLLVL.

The rearrangement uses TRBV5-6 and TRBJ2-1; D uncertain. Trimming took 0 bases from V and 8 from J, leaving 9 bases between them. This CDR3 is built from 13 residues. Per the germline V gene, CDR1 is SGHDT and CDR2 is YYEEEE. The CDR3 region is CASSLELVDEQFF. Here the CDR3 DNA reads TGTGCCAGCAGCTTGGAACTTGTCGATGAGCAGTTCTTC. Using reference TRBV5-6 and TRBJ2-1 for the parts outside the CDR3, the full variable domain is DAGVTQSPTHLIKTRGQQVTLRCSPKSGHDTVSWYQQALGQGPQFIFQYYEEEERQRGNFPDRFSGHQFPNYSSELNVNALLLGDSALYLCASSLELVDEQFFGPGTRLTVL.

This sequence joins TRBV5-5 and TRBJ2-7, with D uncertain. V was clipped by 0 bases and J by 5 bases, with 12 bases between them. The germline gives CDR1 SGHKS, CDR2 YYEKEE (reference sequence). This CDR3 has 14 amino acids. CDR3 in amino acids: CASSLVPRADEQYF. CDR3 DNA: TGTGCCAGCAGCTTGGTCCCTCGTGCAGACGAGCAGTACTTC.

The chain couples TRBV10-1 to TRBJ2-1; TRBD2 matches 8 bases. This CDR3 region has 13 residues. From germline, CDR1 is WNHNN and CDR2 SYGVQD (reference sequence). Germline trimming cut 4 bases from V and 10 bases from J; bases unmatched to any gene: 6. CDR3 amino acids: CASSAGGLGEQFF. CDR3 DNA sequence: TGCGCCAGCAGTGCGGGGGGGCTAGGAGAGCAGTTCTTC.

The chain couples TRBV7-3 to TRBJ2-5; D may be TRBD1 (5 bases). V shed 0 bases and J shed 3 bases, with 5 bases lying between them. The CDR3 sequence is 13 residues long. In germline, CDR1 is SGHTA, CDR2 FQGTGA. DNA for the CDR3: TGTGCCAGCAGCTTAACCAGGGAAGAGACCCAGTACTTC. Amino acids: CASSLTREETQYF.

This sequence joins TRBV6-6 and TRBJ1-2, with 7 bases matching TRBD1. V was clipped by 6 bases and J by 0 bases; unmatched bases: 7. Germline CDR1 reads MNHNY; CDR2 reads SVGAGI (reference sequence). The CDR3 covers 15 residues. CDR3: CASRLGTAANYGYTF. For the CDR3, the DNA is TGTGCCAGCAGGCTCGGGACAGCAGCTAACTATGGCTACACCTTC.

This clone has only one observation. The gene calls are TRBV3-1 (or the pseudogene TRBV3-2) and TRBJ1-1, with 9 bases that match TRBD1. Germline V CDR1 and CDR2: LGHDT, YNNKEL (reference sequence). The V segment lost 0 bases and the J segment 1 base; nucleotides outside the gene matches: 12. This CDR3 is built from 19 residues. The CDR3 DNA is TGTGCCAGCAGCCAAGAGGCATTTCTGGACAGGGGAAAGAACACTGAAGCTTTCTTT. It encodes CASSQEAFLDRGKNTEAFF.

J is TRBJ1-1 and V is TRBV11-2; 7 positions agree with TRBD1. This CDR3 has 17 residues. V lost 4 bases and J lost 4; bases outside the gene matches: 15. CDR1 is SGHAT, CDR2 FQNNGV, per germline. CDR3 amino acids: CASSWGHLNRGTTEAFF. In nucleotides, the CDR3 is TGTGCCAGCAGCTGGGGACACCTTAACAGGGGAACCACTGAAGCTTTCTTT. Full variable domain (remainder filled in from reference TRBV11-2 and TRBJ1-1): EAGVAQSPRYKIIEKRQSVAFWCNPISGHATLYWYQQILGQGPKLLIQFQNNGVVDDSQLPKDRFSAERLKGVDSTLKIQPAKLEDSAVYLCASSWGHLNRGTTEAFFGQGTRLTVV.

The V call is TRBV9, the J call TRBJ2-3; 8 positions agree with TRBD1. The ends lost 0 bases at V and 0 bases at J; junction bases unmatched: 3. The CDR3 is 16 amino acids. Germline V CDR1 and CDR2: SGDLS, YYNGEE. This CDR3 is CASSVAGGASTDTQYF. DNA of the CDR3: TGTGCCAGCAGCGTAGCAGGGGGCGCTAGCACAGATACGCAGTATTTT.

The V call is TRBV30, the J call TRBJ2-7; a weak D match, TRBD2 (6 bases). Germline CDR1 GTSNPN, CDR2 SVGIG (reference sequence). The V gene lost 5 bases and the J gene lost 3 bases, with 11 bases spanning the gap. The CDR3 contains 12 residues. CDR3 DNA sequence: TGTGCCTGGTCAGGGACTGGCTACGAGCAGTACTTC. Amino acids: CAWSGTGYEQYF.

The chain has TRBV7-2 and TRBJ2-7; 7 nucleotides agree with TRBD1. V dropped 5 bases and J dropped 4; count of bases not matched to a gene: 11. The CDR3 spans 15 residues. Germline CDR1 SGHTA, CDR2 FQGNSA. The DNA for the CDR3 is TGTGCCAGCAGCGCACAGTCCCGGGACAGTTACGAGCAGTACTTC. It encodes CASSAQSRDSYEQYF. The complete variable domain, with remaining parts taken from reference TRBV7-2 and TRBJ2-7, reads GAGVSQSPSNKVTEKGKDVELRCDPISGHTALYWYRQSLGQGLEFLIYFQGNSAPDKSGLPSDRFSAERTGGSVSTLTIQRTQQEDSAVYLCASSAQSRDSYEQYFGPGTRLTVT.

The chain has TRBV5-1 and TRBJ2-1, with 11 bases lining up with TRBD2. The germline gives CDR1 SGHRS, CDR2 YFSETQ. This CDR3 contains 16 residues. The J segment lost 7 bases and the V segment lost 5 bases, leaving 11 bases of the junction unmatched. The CDR3 region is CASRPPSGGLRNEQFF. The CDR3 nucleotides are TGCGCCAGCAGACCCCCTAGCGGGGGGCTCCGGAATGAGCAGTTCTTC.

This rearrangement joins TRBV5-4 to TRBJ1-2, with D possibly matching TRBD1 (6 bases). Trimming shortened V by 4 bases and J by 2 bases, and 15 bases separated the two germline ends. From germline, CDR1 is SGHNT and CDR2 YYREEE (reference sequence). CDR3 length: 15 amino acids. CDR3 in amino acids: CASSHSRTANYGYTF. The CDR3 bases are TGTGCCAGCAGCCACTCCAGGACAGCAAACTATGGCTACACCTTC.

The chain couples TRBV11-3 to TRBJ2-1, with TRBD2 identical over 9 bases. This CDR3 has 16 amino acids. The V segment lost 2 bases and the J segment 4 bases; nucleotides outside the gene matches: 6. Per germline, CDR1 SGHNT and CDR2 YENEEA. CDR3 in DNA: TGTGCCAGCAGCTTAAGGCATAGCGGGGGTTACAATGAGCAGTTCTTC. Protein sequence: CASSLRHSGGYNEQFF.

This clone was seen only once. The V gene is TRBV30, the J gene TRBJ2-7; TRBD2 matches at 13 bases. Per germline, CDR1 GTSNPN and CDR2 SVGIG (reference sequence). The CDR3 extends over 14 amino acids. Trimming cost V 2 bases and J 6 bases; bases outside gene matches: 4. CDR3 nucleotides: TGTGCCTGGAGTACGGGACTAGCGGGGACCGAGCAGTACTTC. Its translation is CAWSTGLAGTEQYF. Combining the CDR3 with reference TRBV30 and TRBJ2-7 gives the whole variable domain SQTIHQWPATLVQPVGSPLSLECTVEGTSNPNLYWYRQAAGRGLQLLFYSVGIGQISSEVPQNLSASRPQDRQFILSSKKLLLSDSGFYLCAWSTGLAGTEQYFGPGTRLTVT.

The rearrangement links TRBV2 to TRBJ2-7, with D perhaps matching TRBD1 (6 bases). This CDR3 contains 13 residues. Trimming shortened V by 6 bases and J by 2 bases, and 11 bases separated the two germline ends. CDR1 and CDR2 (germline): SNHLY, FYNNEI. In nucleotides, the CDR3 is TGTGCCAGCAGGGACAGAGGAACCTACGAGCAGTACTTC. Amino acids: CASRDRGTYEQYF. Full variable domain (rest looked up from reference TRBV2 and TRBJ2-7): EPEVTQTPSHQVTQMGQEVILRCVPISNHLYFYWYRQILGQKVEFLVSFYNNEISEKSEIFDDQFSVERPDGSNFTLKIRSTKLEDSAMYFCASRDRGTYEQYFGPGTRLTVT.

The chain couples TRBV5-1 to TRBJ2-6, with a tentative D call TRBD1 (5 bases). This CDR3 is 15 amino acids long. Germline CDR1 and CDR2: SGHRS and YFSETQ. V was trimmed by 4 bases and J by 1 base, leaving 9 bases between them. CDR3 DNA sequence: TGCGCCAGCAGCGAAACAGGTTCTGGGGCCAACGTCCTGACTTTC. This encodes CASSETGSGANVLTF.

With respect to this clone: Germline and junction disagree at one end, which may indicate a read error. This chain connects TRBV6-6 to TRBJ1-2, with TRBD1 identical over 11 bases. The CDR3 is 12 amino acids. Germline CDR1 reads MNHNY; CDR2 reads SVGAGI (reference sequence). CDR3 in amino acids: CASSAGQGASVF. The CDR3 DNA reads TGTGCCAGCAGTGCCGGACAGGGGGCGAGCGTTTTC.

The rearrangement joins TRBV9 to TRBJ2-7; TRBD1 is a possible D gene (5 bases). CDR1 and CDR2 from the germline V gene are SGDLS and YYNGEE. Trimming cost V 0 bases and J 0 bases, with 10 bases left between them. The CDR3 has 15 residues. The DNA for the CDR3 is TGTGCCAGCAGCGTAGAGGACACCCGCTCCTACGAGCAGTACTTC. It codes for CASSVEDTRSYEQYF. The variable domain in full, completed from reference TRBV9 and TRBJ2-7, reads DSGVTQTPKHLITATGQRVTLRCSPRSGDLSVYWYQQSLDQGLQFLIQYYNGEERAKGNILERFSAQQFPDLHSELNLSSLELGDSALYFCASSVEDTRSYEQYFGPGTRLTVT.